A single sample gave rise to the 20 T cell receptor beta chains below, sequenced in a study of cytomegalovirus exposure and HLA in healthy donors. It was with 60 Vbeta and 13 Jbeta primers that the PCR ran. Using immunoSEQ multiplex PCR, the repertoire was profiled, and TCRdb retains in-frame clones only, with some absent. The sample consists of about 82,000 clones, approximately 81% of them appearing once. Sequencing input: PBMCs. The receptors were sampled from a woman between 45 and 60 years old in good health and CMV-seropositive.

J is TRBJ2-3 and V is TRBV11-2; 14 bases map to TRBD2. The germline CDR1 and CDR2 sequences are SGHAT and FQNNGV. V trimming: 3 bases; J trimming: 6 bases; junction bases outside the gene matches: 11. This CDR3 is 18 amino acids long. The CDR3 nucleotides are TGTGCCAGCAGCTTCCTAAGACTAGCGGGAGGGCGAGGGGATACGCAGTATTTT. This codes for CASSFLRLAGGRGDTQYF.

This chain links TRBV6-5 with TRBJ2-7, with TRBD1 matching over 9 bases. The CDR3 length is 15 residues. V lost 6 bases to trimming and J lost 4 bases; unmatched junction nucleotides: 10. The germline CDR1 and CDR2 sequences are MNHEY and SVGAGI. CDR3 amino acids: CASRNGGTGRYEQYF. The CDR3 bases are TGTGCCAGCAGGAACGGAGGGACAGGGCGTTACGAGCAGTACTTC.

The chain uses TRBV4-1 and TRBJ1-2; 8 positions match TRBD1. CDR3 length: 14 amino acids. Unmatched junction bases numbered 6, after V lost 1 base and J lost 8 bases. The germline V gene has CDR1 MGHRA and CDR2 YSYEKL. The CDR3 sequence: CASSQGTGSGGYTF. The CDR3 region has the DNA TGCGCCAGCAGCCAAGGGACAGGGTCGGGCGGCTACACCTTC.

This chain links TRBV27 with TRBJ1-1, with D perhaps TRBD1 (6 bases). The CDR3 consists of 15 residues. Germline V lookup: CDR1 MNHEY, CDR2 SMNVEV (reference sequence). The V and J ends lost 2 bases and 4 bases respectively, with 14 bases between them. The CDR3 DNA follows: TGTGCCAGCAGTTTAGGCCCCCACAGGGTCACTGAAGCTTTCTTT. As protein: CASSLGPHRVTEAFF.

This clone has just a few counts. The chain's CDR3 is CASSQDVGQGVNQPQHF. The DNA for the CDR3 is TGCGCCAGCAGCCAAGACGTGGGACAGGGGGTAAATCAGCCCCAGCATTTT. The J gene is TRBJ1-5, the V gene TRBV4-1; 11 bases agree with TRBD1. The CDR3 is 17 amino acids. V was pared by 0 bases and J by 4 bases, with 5 bases of the junction left unmatched. CDR1 MGHRA and CDR2 YSYEKL come from the germline V gene.

V usage is TRBV4-1 and J usage is TRBJ2-7, with 8 bases fitting TRBD2. Germline CDR1 is MGHRA and CDR2 is YSYEKL. V shed 2 bases and J 2 bases; nucleotides not matched to a gene: 8. CDR3 length equals 16 residues. CDR3 loop: CASSQSSGRGTYEQYF. For the CDR3, the DNA is TGCGCCAGCAGCCAATCGAGCGGGAGAGGGACCTACGAGCAGTACTTC.

The chain joins TRBV29-1 to TRBJ2-3, with 7 nucleotides matching TRBD1. This CDR3 contains 11 residues. Germline V gives CDR1 SQVTM, CDR2 ANQGSEA. The V and J ends lost 3 bases and 14 bases, in that order; junction bases with no gene match: 8. CDR3 sequence reads: CSVESGQSWYF. CDR3 sequence (DNA): TGCAGCGTTGAGTCGGGACAGAGCTGGTATTTT.

This chain uses TRBV30 with TRBJ2-7; 12 nucleotides agree with TRBD2. Germline CDR1 is GTSNPN and CDR2 is SVGIG (reference sequence). The CDR3 consists of 14 residues. V lost 2 bases, J lost 2 bases, and 1 base stayed unmatched. The CDR3 spells CAWSWTSGTYEQYF. For the CDR3, the DNA is TGTGCCTGGAGTTGGACTAGCGGGACCTACGAGCAGTACTTC.

This clone was observed once. The J gene is TRBJ1-1, the V gene TRBV6-5; weak D call: TRBD1 (6 bases). Germline-derived CDR1 and CDR2 are MNHEY and SVGAGI. Trimming removed 6 bases from V and 4 bases from J, with 9 bases in between. CDR3 size: 12 residues. CDR3 region: CASRQGSTEAFF. CDR3 nucleotides: TGTGCCAGCAGGCAGGGGAGCACTGAAGCTTTCTTT.

The J gene is TRBJ2-5, the V gene TRBV6-5; D gene ambiguous. Matching the DNA end better, TRBJ2-7 makes the J call doubtful. The CDR3 spans 14 residues. CDR1 and CDR2 (germline): MNHEY, SVGAGI. The chain's CDR3 is CASSYSGSSYEQYF. DNA for the CDR3: TGTGCCAGCAGTTACTCGGGCAGCTCCTACGAGCAGTACTTC.

The chain couples TRBV2 to TRBJ2-7; TRBD2 agrees at 9 bases. Germline values: CDR1 SNHLY, CDR2 FYNNEI. The CDR3 is made up of 15 amino acids. Trimming took 2 bases from V and 7 from J; bases not matched to a gene: 9. CDR3 nucleotides: TGTGCCAGCAGTGAATGGACTAGCGTGGGTCGGGAGCAGTACTTC. Translating it yields CASSEWTSVGREQYF.

J is TRBJ1-6 and V is TRBV5-1; 9 bases match TRBD1. The trim removed 4 bases at V and 9 bases at J, leaving 11 bases unmatched. The germline CDR1 and CDR2 sequences are SGHRS and YFSETQ. This CDR3 spans 16 amino acids. The CDR3 spells CASSPDRTGVGSPLHF. The DNA of the CDR3 is TGCGCCAGCAGCCCGGACCGGACAGGGGTTGGTTCACCCCTCCACTTT.

This chain links TRBV6-5 with TRBJ2-2; D unresolved. This CDR3 has 13 amino acids. Germline lookup yields CDR1 MNHEY and CDR2 SVGAGI. V dropped 2 bases and J dropped 4 bases, with 5 bases sitting between them. The DNA of the CDR3 is TGTGCCAGCAGTTACCCGGGCACCGGGGAGCTGTTTTTT. It yields the protein CASSYPGTGELFF.

This clone was observed once. The V call is TRBV6-4, the J call TRBJ2-3; possible D gene TRBD2, 5 bases. CDR1 is MRHNA and CDR2 is SNTAGT in the germline V gene. The ends were cut back, 0 bases at V and 1 base at J, with 5 bases in the middle. The CDR3 runs 14 residues. CDR3 DNA sequence: TGTGCCAGCAGTGACTCGGGAGGCACAGATACGCAGTATTTT. Protein product: CASSDSGGTDTQYF.

This CDR3 is CASRPDRASGNEQFF. CDR3 coding DNA: TGTGCCAGTAGGCCGGACAGGGCCTCCGGGAATGAGCAGTTCTTC. The rearrangement joins TRBV19 to TRBJ2-1; 8 nucleotides line up with TRBD1. Germline-derived CDR1 and CDR2 are LNHDA and SQIVND (reference sequence). The CDR3 has 15 residues. V was clipped by 6 bases and J by 7 bases; unmatched bases: 11.

V and J are TRBV28 and TRBJ2-7; possible D gene TRBD2, 5 bases. The CDR3 length is 15 residues. From germline, CDR1 is MDHEN and CDR2 SYDVKM. Trimming took 5 bases from V and 4 from J, leaving 18 bases between them. Written as DNA, the CDR3 is TGTGCCAGCAGTCCCGGCGGGCAGAAAGTTTACGAGCAGTACTTC. Its protein product is CASSPGGQKVYEQYF.

V usage is TRBV6-5 and J usage is TRBJ2-5; 7 positions match TRBD2. Germline CDR1 MNHEY, CDR2 SVGAGI. The trim removed 4 bases at V and 8 bases at J, leaving 10 bases unmatched. The length of the CDR3 is 14 residues. CDR3 region: CASSLDGLVGTQYF. The CDR3 coding sequence is TGTGCCAGCAGTTTAGATGGACTAGTCGGAACCCAGTACTTC.

CDR3 amino acids: CASSLARRLGSYEQYF. CDR3 DNA sequence: TGTGCCAGCAGCTTGGCCCGGCGGTTGGGCTCCTACGAGCAGTACTTC. The chain recombines TRBV5-8 with TRBJ2-7; no reliable D call. The germline gives CDR1 SGHTS, CDR2 YDEGEE. V dropped 0 bases and J dropped 0 bases, with 13 bases sitting between them. CDR3 size: 16 residues.

The chain is built from TRBV5-1 and TRBJ1-1; D may be TRBD1 (6 bases). V lost 0 bases and J 3 bases, leaving 12 bases between the germline ends. The CDR3 is made up of 15 amino acids. Germline V lookup: CDR1 SGHRS, CDR2 YFSETQ. The CDR3 is CASSLVDRTDTEAFF. The CDR3 DNA follows: TGCGCCAGCAGCTTGGTAGACAGGACAGACACTGAAGCTTTCTTT.

The rearrangement joins TRBV4-2 to TRBJ1-1, with D unresolved. The CDR3 sequence is 16 residues long. Germline V gives CDR1 LGHNA, CDR2 YNFKEQ. The germline V and J ends were trimmed by 3 bases and 0 bases, with 14 bases remaining between them. CDR3 nucleotide sequence: TGTGCCAGCAGCCACACGCCTAGGACTGTGAACACTGAAGCTTTCTTT. Translated: CASSHTPRTVNTEAFF.